Sequencing of this T cell receptor (beta chain) was carried out in a study of shared clonotypes between healthy human individuals. Data came from immunoSEQ multiplex PCR; TCRdb stores just in-frame clones and leaves some out. Of about 2 million clones listed, roughly 94% are singletons. This CDR3 contains 14 residues. Germline V gene sequence: CDR1 MGHRA, CDR2 YSYEKL. The germline V and J ends were trimmed by 5 bases and 8 bases, with 13 bases remaining between them. This TCR was sampled from a man younger than 35 in good health. The rearrangement uses TRBV4-1 and TRBJ1-6; D is ambiguous. The specimen sequenced was naive CD4+ T cells sorted from blood. Subset of the sample: CD45RA+ positively selected. As DNA, the CDR3 is TGCGCCAGCAGCGGACCCGGGCCCGATTCACCCCTCCACTTT. This translates into CASSGPGPDSPLHF.